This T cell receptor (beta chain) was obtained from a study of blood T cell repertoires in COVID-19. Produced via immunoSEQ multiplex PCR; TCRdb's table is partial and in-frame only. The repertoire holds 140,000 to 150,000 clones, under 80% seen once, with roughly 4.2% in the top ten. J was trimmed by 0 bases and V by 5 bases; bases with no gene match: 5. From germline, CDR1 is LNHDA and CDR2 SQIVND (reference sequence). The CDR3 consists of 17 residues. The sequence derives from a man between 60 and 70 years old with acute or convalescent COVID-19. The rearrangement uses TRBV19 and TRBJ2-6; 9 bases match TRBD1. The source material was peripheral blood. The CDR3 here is CASSSGTGFSGANVLTF. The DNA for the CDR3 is TGTGCCAGTAGTTCCGGGACAGGGTTCTCTGGGGCCAACGTCCTGACTTTC.